This record concerns one TCR beta chain sequence. This clone was seen a few times. The specificity of this receptor is unknown. No quality values exist for individual bases; no much larger clone is one base distant. The record originates from a study of beta chain features in type 1 diabetes (dated by TCRdb to the late 2010s). Broadly, across the study: Patients and healthy donors did not differ in mean age, gender distribution, total cell number or subset yield. A total of about 99,000,000 sorted cells were examined across all samples, and RNA yield correlated strongly with the number of cells per subset. Regulatory and stem cell-like memory subsets were isolated from only 8 patients and about 8 healthy donors, whereas naive and central memory subsets came from all 30 or so donors. The study compared TCRB repertoires of sorted circulating CD4+ T cell subsets between recently diagnosed type 1 diabetes patients and matched healthy donors. Points the paper makes about the study in general: Sequencing cDNA rather than genomic DNA could over-represent highly expressing activated cells, although activation and CD3 levels did not differ between groups. The naive, central memory and regulatory TCRB repertoires appeared to resemble one another more closely among patients than among healthy donors. Shorter templates might be favored by PCR, yet because patient and control samples were amplified and corrected together, any such skew would affect both groups equally. Type 1 diabetes patients showed a moderate but significant shortening of TCRB CDR3 length in all four CD4+ subsets. At VDJ recombination sites, type 1 diabetes patients had fewer insertions and more deleted nucleotides, which implies abnormalities in thymic rearrangement. Because small numbers of individuals were included in the HLA sub-analyses, any influence of HLA type on TCRB rearrangement was left unresolved.

All of the isolated RNA was reverse transcribed with the High Capacity cDNA Reverse Transcription Kit, so expressed TCRB transcripts were sequenced. Naive, central memory and regulatory T cell samples underwent deep immunoSEQ sequencing, averaging about 3.5 million total reads per sample. Sorted cells were lysed in RLT buffer, and RNA was extracted using DNase-treated RNeasy Micro or Mini kits according to cell number. To prevent cross-contamination, each cell subset was processed individually, whereas patient and healthy donor samples were processed jointly. The immunoSEQ multiplex PCR was used to amplify TCRB sequences from cDNA, generating 87-bp fragments that spanned the CDR3 region. The amplicons were sequenced using the Illumina HiSeq platform. The authors processed their data as follows. Synthetic template baselines were used to correct PCR bias computationally, reads within Hamming distance 2 were collapsed together, and singletons that could not be merged were discarded. Reads were aligned against IMGT to assign V, D and J genes, CDR3 length and insertions or deletions at six rearrangement sites. Within each subset, clonotype counts were normalized to sorted cell number, and only after that were true diversity and Gini coefficients computed with the tcR R package. The overlap coefficient, calculated on TCRB nucleotide sequences, was used to measure repertoire sharing. As a proxy for the pre-selection repertoire, out-of-frame TCRB sequences from naive cells were analyzed. Entries here come from immuneACCESS through TCRdb and include only in-frame sequences with V and J called. Some clones fail to appear in such tables; in the studies checked, an unresolved V gene covers under half of the shortfall, and the cause of the remainder is unknown. That table gives V, J and clone size, and the DNA gave D and trimming. The sample includes 350,000 to 450,000 clones, with roughly 13% observed a single time. The ten largest account for 0.0085% to 0.012% of the sample.

The CDR3 runs 15 amino acids, cysteine and phenylalanine included. Only the CDR3 region is kept as DNA, spanning 45 bases read in frame from base 1. Trimming takes 4 bases off V and 5 bases off J; junction bases not matched to a gene: 10. CDR1 and CDR2 are drawn from the germline V gene: SGHTA, FQGNSA. Each donor gave one peripheral blood draw, averaging approximately 0.11 L, which was collected into heparinised tubes. A BD FACSAria II and a panel including CD45RO, CCR7, CD25, CD127, CD95 and CD27 were used to sort naive, central memory, regulatory and stem cell-like memory CD4+ T cells. Every sorted population had a purity above 98%. Right away, PBMCs were isolated by Lymphoprep density gradient centrifugation and were stained directly, with no culture step. Samples were stained and sorted in pairs, with one healthy donor and one patient per experiment, so that batch effects were minimized.

This chain is built from TRBV7-2 and TRBJ1-1, with 7 bases aligning to TRBD1. The sequencing input was naive CD4+ T cells from blood. In the paper's terms, the cell subset or site label means: true naive CD4+ T cells. The clonotype comes from a woman aged 18-29 years with type 1 diabetes. The DNA sequence follows: TGTGCCAGCAGCTCTATCCGACAGGGCGGAACTGAAGCTTTCTTT. The resulting protein is CASSSIRQGGTEAFF.